One and the same sample provided the 32 T cell receptor beta chains below, sequenced in a study of long-term antiretroviral therapy in people with HIV. They ran version v3.0 of the immunoSEQ assay at survey level. Profiled with immunoSEQ multiplex PCR; TCRdb holds only in-frame clones, not every one. The sample includes almost 30,000 clones, about 87% of them seen just once. The sample in question was unsorted PBMCs, obtained 3.2 years before starting antiretroviral therapy. The receptor source for this set is a man in his fifties with HIV.

V gene TRBV6-5 combines with J gene TRBJ2-3, with 8 bases lining up with TRBD2. With V trimmed by 6 bases and J by 4 bases, 6 bases remained unmatched. Looked up from germline, CDR1 is MNHEY and CDR2 is SVGAGI. This CDR3 region has 14 residues. The DNA of the CDR3 is TGTGCCAGCAGGACTAGCGTCAATTCAGATACGCAGTATTTT. It specifies CASRTSVNSDTQYF.

The chain recombines TRBV11-2 with TRBJ2-7; no reliable D call. This CDR3 comprises 12 residues. V lost 1 base and J lost 10, with 11 bases in between. Germline CDR1 is SGHAT and CDR2 is FQNNGV. CDR3 DNA sequence: TGTGCCAGCAGCTTAGTCGCCAGTCTCCAGTACTTC. Its protein product is CASSLVASLQYF.

The V gene is TRBV11-1, the J gene TRBJ2-7; D remains unclear. V lost 1 base to trimming and J lost 0 bases, with 7 bases between them. The CDR3 spans 14 residues. Germline V gives CDR1 SGHAT, CDR2 FQDESV (reference sequence). CDR3 loop: CASSLGFPSYEQYF. In nucleotides, the CDR3 is TGTGCCAGCAGCTTAGGATTCCCCTCCTACGAGCAGTACTTC.

The chain employs TRBV7-8 and TRBJ1-1; 7 bases agree with TRBD1. Germline loops: CDR1 SGHVS, CDR2 FQNEAQ. Trimming cost V 5 bases and J 6 bases; bases outside gene matches: 9. The CDR3 loop spans 14 amino acids. CDR3 coding DNA: TGTGCCAGCAGCCACACCGCAGGGACAGCTGAAGCTTTCTTT. Translated: CASSHTAGTAEAFF.

The CDR3 nucleotides read TGTGCCAGCAGTTACCGAGCCGGGACAGGGGAGACCCAGTACTTC. Its protein is CASSYRAGTGETQYF. The V gene is TRBV6-5, the J gene TRBJ2-5; TRBD1 agrees at 9 bases. V was pared by 2 bases and J by 5 bases, with 6 bases of the junction left unmatched. CDR1 and CDR2 (germline): MNHEY, SVGAGI. The CDR3 runs to 15 residues.

The chain has TRBV5-5 and TRBJ2-5, with D possibly being TRBD1 or TRBD2 (6 bases each). Germline loops: CDR1 SGHKS, CDR2 YYEKEE (reference sequence). This CDR3 spans 14 amino acids. V was pared by 4 bases and J by 4 bases, with 14 bases between. Here the CDR3 reads CASSGEGGRETQYF. As DNA, the CDR3 is TGTGCCAGCAGCGGAGAAGGGGGGAGAGAGACCCAGTACTTC.

This chain joins TRBV5-4 and TRBJ2-1; TRBD2 agrees at 9 bases. The V and J ends lost 2 bases and 7 bases, in that order; junction bases with no gene match: 4. Germline CDR1 reads SGHNT; CDR2 reads YYREEE (reference sequence). The CDR3 contains 14 residues. This CDR3 is CASSLGLASNEQFF. The CDR3, as DNA: TGTGCCAGCAGCTTAGGACTAGCGAGTAATGAGCAGTTCTTC.

The J gene is TRBJ2-3, the V gene TRBV5-4; unclear D gene. The V gene's germline CDR1 is SGHNT and CDR2 YYREEE (reference sequence). The CDR3 contains 15 residues. V shed 0 bases and J shed 0 bases, with 8 bases lying between them. The CDR3 here is CASSLVAASTDTQYF. For the CDR3, the DNA is TGTGCCAGCAGCTTGGTTGCCGCTAGCACAGATACGCAGTATTTT.

The rearrangement links TRBV11-1 to TRBJ1-1; D gene ambiguous. Trimming removed 2 bases at V and 0 bases at J, with 10 bases between. The CDR3 length is 15 residues. Germline CDR1 and CDR2: SGHAT and FQDESV (reference sequence). Written as DNA, the CDR3 is TGTGCCAGCAGCTTACTCAAACAGATGAACACTGAAGCTTTCTTT. Translation: CASSLLKQMNTEAFF. Together with reference TRBV11-1 and TRBJ1-1, the CDR3 gives the full variable domain: EAEVAQSPRYKITEKSQAVAFWCDPISGHATLYWYRQILGQGPELLVQFQDESVVDDSQLPKDRFSAERLKGVDSTLKIQPAELGDSAMYLCASSLLKQMNTEAFFGQGTRLTVV.

J is TRBJ1-5 and V is TRBV5-8; D is uncertain. The CDR3 is made up of 16 amino acids. Per germline, CDR1 SGHTS and CDR2 YDEGEE. With 0 bases removed from V and 2 bases from J, the gap between germline ends came to 12 bases. As DNA, the CDR3 is TGTGCCAGCAGCTTGGATGCGGGATCTGGCAATCAGCCCCAGCATTTT. As protein: CASSLDAGSGNQPQHF.

The V gene is TRBV18, the J gene TRBJ1-1; 9 nucleotides line up with TRBD1. With V trimmed by 5 bases and J by 4 bases, 5 bases remained unmatched. The germline V gene encodes CDR1 KGHSH and CDR2 LQKENI. This CDR3 contains 14 residues. In nucleotides, the CDR3 is TGTGCCAGCTCAACTCTGACAGGGGGCACTGAAGCTTTCTTT. As protein: CASSTLTGGTEAFF.

V and J are TRBV27 and TRBJ2-3; maybe TRBD2 (6 bases). V lost 7 bases to trimming and J lost 0 bases, with 17 bases between them. This CDR3 has 16 residues. The germline gives CDR1 MNHEY, CDR2 SMNVEV (reference sequence). The CDR3 sequence is CASTRVWGVSTDTQYF. CDR3 DNA: TGTGCCAGCACCAGAGTTTGGGGGGTTAGCACAGATACGCAGTATTTT.

This clone has only a few counts. This rearrangement joins TRBV14 to TRBJ1-6; D gene unclear. Germline lookup yields CDR1 SGHDN and CDR2 FVKESK. The length of the CDR3 is 15 residues. Between the trimmed V and J ends, which lost 4 bases and 4 bases, there was a span of 11 bases. CDR3 loop: CASSPRAPYNSPLHF. The CDR3 DNA reads TGTGCCAGCAGCCCCCGCGCCCCATATAATTCACCCCTCCACTTT.

The CDR3 sequence: CASSPGTSGGAADTQYF. In nucleotides, the CDR3 is TGCGCCAGCAGCCCCGGGACTAGCGGGGGGGCGGCAGATACGCAGTATTTT. The rearrangement links TRBV5-1 to TRBJ2-3, with 16 bases lining up with TRBD2. V shed 4 bases and J 4 bases; nucleotides not matched to a gene: 6. The CDR3 runs 17 residues. Germline loops: CDR1 SGHRS, CDR2 YFSETQ.

This sequence joins TRBV9 and TRBJ2-7, with 11 bases that match TRBD2. The V gene's germline CDR1 is SGDLS and CDR2 YYNGEE. Trimming cost V 3 bases and J 6 bases; bases outside gene matches: 5. The CDR3 runs to 14 residues. CDR3 region: CASSASGGSSEQYF. Here the CDR3 DNA reads TGTGCCAGCAGCGCTAGCGGGGGGTCGTCCGAGCAGTACTTC.

The CDR3 region is CASTGTNYGYTF. In DNA, the CDR3 is TGTGCCAGTACGGGGACTAACTATGGCTACACCTTC. The chain employs TRBV19 and TRBJ1-2; D not certain. The ends were cut back, 7 bases at V and 0 bases at J, with 6 bases in the middle. This CDR3 spans 12 amino acids. Per germline, CDR1 LNHDA and CDR2 SQIVND (reference sequence).

The chain recombines TRBV19 with TRBJ1-2; 10 positions agree with TRBD1. Per the germline V gene, CDR1 is LNHDA and CDR2 is SQIVND (reference sequence). J gave up 4 bases and V 5 bases, and 7 bases lay outside the gene matches. The length of the CDR3 is 15 residues. CDR3 in DNA: TGTGCCAGTAGTGCCCGGGGACAGGGGTCCTATGGCTACACCTTC. Its protein is CASSARGQGSYGYTF.

On this clone: Different DNA sequences within this sample yield the same CDR3. The chain uses TRBV5-1 and TRBJ2-3; 11 nucleotides match TRBD1. Germline loops: CDR1 SGHRS, CDR2 YFSETQ. J lost 4 bases, V lost 4 bases, and 5 bases had no gene match. The CDR3 consists of 15 residues. CDR3 amino acids: CASSLTGQGADTQYF. DNA for the CDR3: TGCGCCAGCAGCCTGACGGGACAGGGGGCAGATACGCAGTATTTT.

The chain carries TRBV6-5 and TRBJ2-7; 9 nucleotides align to TRBD1. This CDR3 region has 12 residues. Germline trimming cut 10 bases from V and 2 bases from J; bases unmatched to any gene: 3. CDR1 is MNHEY and CDR2 is SVGAGI in the germline V gene. CDR3 region: CATGQGTYEQYF. The CDR3 nucleotides read TGTGCCACGGGACAGGGAACCTACGAGCAGTACTTC.

A few counts support this clone. The chain employs TRBV2 and TRBJ2-2; TRBD1 agrees at 7 bases. CDR3 length equals 15 residues. Germline CDR1 reads SNHLY; CDR2 reads FYNNEI. V lost 3 bases, J lost 5 bases, and 6 bases stayed unmatched. CDR3 protein: CASSDHPGGTGELFF. The CDR3 bases are TGTGCCAGCAGTGATCATCCAGGGGGAACCGGGGAGCTGTTTTTT.

The CDR3 is CASSLDRDTEAFF. The CDR3 region has the DNA TGCGCCAGCAGCCTAGACAGGGACACTGAAGCTTTCTTT. V and J are TRBV5-1 and TRBJ1-1, with TRBD1 matching 7 bases. The CDR3 totals 13 residues. Germline V gene data show CDR1 as SGHRS and CDR2 as YFSETQ. V shed 4 bases and J 3 bases; nucleotides not matched to a gene: 3.

This clone appeared a single time. In nucleotides, the CDR3 is TGTGCCAGCAGCCCGACGGGAGCATGGGAGACCCAGTACTTC. As protein: CASSPTGAWETQYF. This chain links TRBV7-9 with TRBJ2-5, with TRBD2 as a possible D gene (6 bases). Germline loops: CDR1 SEHNR, CDR2 FQNEAQ (reference sequence). V lost 5 bases, J lost 5 bases, and 15 bases lay in between. CDR3 size: 14 residues. Together with reference TRBV7-9 and TRBJ2-5, the CDR3 gives the full variable domain: DTGVSQNPRHKITKRGQNVTFRCDPISEHNRLYWYRQTLGQGPEFLTYFQNEAQLEKSRLLSDRFSAERPKGSFSTLEIQRTEQGDSAMYLCASSPTGAWETQYFGPGTRLLVL.

This rearrangement joins TRBV11-2 to TRBJ2-7; 8 positions agree with TRBD2. This CDR3 has 16 amino acids. J gave up 5 bases and V 2 bases, and 11 bases lay outside the gene matches. Germline values: CDR1 SGHAT, CDR2 FQNNGV. Written as DNA, the CDR3 is TGTGCCAGCAGCTTACCGCCCGGGACTAGTTACCACGAGCAGTACTTC. Protein product: CASSLPPGTSYHEQYF.

The V and J genes are TRBV6-5 and TRBJ1-2, with a tentative D call TRBD1 (5 bases). Trimming stripped 7 bases from V and 7 bases from J, with 13 bases between. Germline-derived CDR1 and CDR2 are MNHEY and SVGAGI. The CDR3 loop spans 12 amino acids. Written as DNA, the CDR3 is TGTGCCAGCACAACCGGACAAGGTGGCTACACCTTC. As protein: CASTTGQGGYTF.

The V call is TRBV27, the J call TRBJ2-1, with D possibly called TRBD1 or TRBD2 (5 bases each). The CDR3 is 16 amino acids. From germline, CDR1 is MNHEY and CDR2 SMNVEV (reference sequence). V shed 3 bases and J shed 9 bases, with 21 bases lying between them. The CDR3 spells CASSFVGRVSRGEQFF. The CDR3 DNA reads TGTGCCAGCAGTTTCGTCGGACGGGTATCGAGGGGTGAGCAGTTCTTC.

The chain recombines TRBV11-3 with TRBJ2-2; possibly TRBD1 or TRBD2 for D (6 bases each). Germline assignment: CDR1 SGHNT and CDR2 YENEEA. The CDR3 extends over 15 amino acids. Deletions cut 7 bases from V and 3 bases from J, with 15 bases between. The CDR3 sequence is CASNPGAGDTGELFF. The DNA of the CDR3 is TGTGCCAGCAACCCGGGGGCCGGTGACACCGGGGAGCTGTTTTTT.

The sample holds one count of this clone. V gene TRBV18 combines with J gene TRBJ1-5; 9 nucleotides agree with TRBD1. Germline trimming cut 5 bases from V and 1 base from J; bases unmatched to any gene: 9. This CDR3 region has 17 residues. Germline lookup yields CDR1 KGHSH and CDR2 LQKENI. The CDR3 sequence: CASSSSSGTGSNQPQHF. CDR3 nucleotides: TGTGCCAGCTCATCTTCCTCCGGGACAGGGAGCAATCAGCCCCAGCATTTT.

The genes are TRBV4-3 and TRBJ1-4, with D possibly matching TRBD1 (5 bases). The V and J ends lost 4 bases and 1 base respectively, with 22 bases between them. CDR1 is LGHNA, CDR2 YSLEER, per germline. This CDR3 spans 19 amino acids. The CDR3 here is CASSLNLHGDPRTNEKLFF. DNA for the CDR3: TGCGCCAGCAGCCTAAACCTGCACGGGGACCCAAGAACTAATGAAAAACTGTTTTTT.

The chain carries TRBV9 and TRBJ2-2; a possible D gene is TRBD2 (5 bases). V lost 1 base, J lost 5 bases, and 9 bases lay in between. Germline V lookup: CDR1 SGDLS, CDR2 YYNGEE. The CDR3 runs 14 residues. The CDR3 coding sequence is TGTGCCAGCAGCGTACTAGCTGAGACCGGGGAGCTGTTTTTT. Amino acids: CASSVLAETGELFF. The full variable domain, completed using reference TRBV9 and TRBJ2-2, is DSGVTQTPKHLITATGQRVTLRCSPRSGDLSVYWYQQSLDQGLQFLIQYYNGEERAKGNILERFSAQQFPDLHSELNLSSLELGDSALYFCASSVLAETGELFFGEGSRLTVL.

The chain joins TRBV7-9 to TRBJ2-5; tentatively, D is TRBD1 (6 bases). CDR3 length: 14 residues. Between the trimmed V and J ends, which lost 2 bases and 2 bases, there was a span of 9 bases. CDR1 and CDR2 from the germline V gene are SEHNR and FQNEAQ (reference sequence). The CDR3 nucleotides read TGTGCCAGCAGCTTAACCGGGACACAAGAGACCCAGTACTTC. Protein product: CASSLTGTQETQYF.

The rearrangement uses TRBV10-1 and TRBJ2-1; TRBD1 matches at 12 bases. The J segment lost 3 bases and the V segment lost 5 bases, leaving 8 bases of the junction unmatched. The CDR3 is 17 residues long. Germline V gene sequence: CDR1 WNHNN, CDR2 SYGVQD (reference sequence). CDR3 in DNA: TGCGCCAGCAGTTTGGGACAGGGGGCGGCAAGCTACAATGAGCAGTTCTTC. It codes for CASSLGQGAASYNEQFF.

The chain links TRBV5-1 to TRBJ1-6; D ambiguous. The ends were cut back, 0 bases at V and 6 bases at J, with 4 bases in the middle. The CDR3 runs to 13 residues. Per germline, CDR1 SGHRS and CDR2 YFSETQ. The CDR3: CASSLDGNSPLHF. The CDR3 coding sequence is TGCGCCAGCAGCTTGGACGGTAATTCACCCCTCCACTTT.